This record concerns one TCR beta chain sequence. Its antigen is unidentified. Germline V lookup: CDR1 LGHNA, CDR2 YSLEER. This CDR3 spans 17 amino acids. V lost 0 bases and J lost 4, with 18 bases in between. Measured with immunoSEQ multiplex PCR; TCRdb has only the in-frame clones, and not every one. The sample shows about 29,000 clones, roughly 87% of them seen only once. The data derive from a study of graft-versus-host responses after intestinal transplantation. The overall study: Tacrolimus and steroids were given for three to four years to all recipients after anti-thymocyte globulin induction. General observations from the study: Where graft-donor T cell macrochimerism was present, patients had high graft-versus-host to host-versus-graft clonal ratios in allografts.

Sequencing used PBMCs, obtained around 430 days after intestinal transplantation. The sequence was obtained from a human patient who received an intestinal transplant, so some T cells may come from the graft donor. The genes are TRBV4-3 and TRBJ1-2, with D possibly TRBD1 on 6 matching bases. The CDR3 loop is CASSQEGWGARGYGYTF. The DNA of the CDR3 is TGCGCCAGCAGCCAAGAGGGATGGGGGGCTCGGGGCTATGGCTACACCTTC.